This is a list of T cell receptor beta chains from one sample in a study of Graves' ophthalmopathy and Graves' hyperthyroidism. TCRdb itself ran the multiplex PCR reads through MiXCR, one entry per CDR3 protein. The sample shows 500,000 to 800,000 distinct CDR3 sequences, about 38% of them seen only once. Sequencing was carried out using peripheral blood. These receptors came from an adult man with Graves' ophthalmopathy. Both conserved end residues are part of each CDR3. Fields, in order: clone size, V gene, D gene, J gene, CDR3 DNA, CDR3 protein. D genes are given only for firm matches. Clone size is given for some rows only: seen once, a few or many times, or a class if the clone is expanded.

size: .; V: TRBV24-1; D: TRBD1; J: TRBJ2-5; DNA: TGTGCCACCAGTCCAGGGGGGACCCAGTACTTC; CDR3: CATSPGGTQYF
size: .; V: TRBV2; D: .; J: TRBJ1-5; DNA: TGTGCCAGCAGCGGGGACCGGGACACAAATCAGCCCCAGCATTTT; CDR3: CASSGDRDTNQPQHF
size: many; V: TRBV14; D: .; J: TRBJ2-5; DNA: TGTGCCAGCAGCTCCTACCCGGGCGAGACCCAGTACTTC; CDR3: CASSSYPGETQYF
size: many; V: TRBV7-9; D: .; J: TRBJ1-1; DNA: TGTGCCAGCAGCCGCCCCATTACACGGAACACTGAAGCTTTCTTT; CDR3: CASSRPITRNTEAFF
size: few; V: TRBV4-2; D: TRBD2; J: TRBJ2-7; DNA: TGTGCCAGCAGCCAAGAAACTAGCGGGGGCTACGAGCAGTACTTC; CDR3: CASSQETSGGYEQYF
size: once; V: TRBV10-3; D: .; J: TRBJ2-7; DNA: TGTGCCAGCAGTGACGTGACTAGCTCCTACGAGCAGTACTTC; CDR3: CASSDVTSSYEQYF
size: .; V: TRBV3-1; D: TRBD1; J: TRBJ2-5; DNA: TGTGCCAGCAGCATGGACAGGGGGCGCCAAAGAGAGACCCAGTACTTC; CDR3: CASSMDRGRQRETQYF
size: many; V: TRBV20-1; D: TRBD1; J: TRBJ1-1; DNA: TGCAGTGCTAGAGGACAGGGCGACGCGAACACTGAAGCTTTCTTT; CDR3: CSARGQGDANTEAFF
size: many; V: TRBV15; D: TRBD1; J: TRBJ1-1; DNA: TGTGCCACCAGCAGAGACGGGACAGGGGGATTCACTGAAGCTTTCTTT; CDR3: CATSRDGTGGFTEAFF
size: .; V: TRBV24-1; D: TRBD1; J: TRBJ1-2; DNA: TGTGCCACCTCCCCCAAAGGAAAGGGACAGGGACCTGGCTACACCTTC; CDR3: CATSPKGKGQGPGYTF
size: .; V: TRBV29-1; D: .; J: TRBJ2-5; DNA: TGCAGCGTTGAGGGCAGGGGAATATCAGAGACCCAGTACTTC; CDR3: CSVEGRGISETQYF
size: many; V: TRBV6-5; D: .; J: TRBJ2-5; DNA: TGTGCCAGCAGTAACCTGGAGACCCAGTACTTC; CDR3: CASSNLETQYF
size: .; V: TRBV11-1; D: .; J: TRBJ1-2; DNA: TGTGCCAGCAGCCTATCGAGGGAAGGGACCTATGGCTACACCTTC; CDR3: CASSLSREGTYGYTF
size: many; V: TRBV19; D: .; J: TRBJ1-5; DNA: TGTGCCAGTAGTATTATCCTCCGGTATAGCAATCAGCCCCAGCATTTT; CDR3: CASSIILRYSNQPQHF
size: .; V: TRBV5-1; D: .; J: TRBJ1-1; DNA: TGCGCCAGCAGCACTACGACAATGAACACTGAAGCTTTCTTT; CDR3: CASSTTTMNTEAFF
size: .; V: TRBV19; D: TRBD1; J: TRBJ1-6; DNA: TGTGCCAGTAGTATAAATAACAGGGGAATTAATTCACCCCTCCACTTT; CDR3: CASSINNRGINSPLHF
size: many; V: TRBV25-1; D: .; J: TRBJ2-6; DNA: TGTGCCAGCAGCCGGGACACGAGCTCTGGGGCCAACGTCCTGACTTTC; CDR3: CASSRDTSSGANVLTF
size: many; V: TRBV7-9; D: TRBD1; J: TRBJ1-2; DNA: TGTGCCAGCAGCCCGTGGGACAGCTATGGCTACACCTTC; CDR3: CASSPWDSYGYTF
size: .; V: TRBV20-1; D: TRBD2; J: TRBJ2-7; DNA: TGCAGTGCTAGTATAGCTAGCGGACCCCGAGGGGAGCAGTACTTC; CDR3: CSASIASGPRGEQYF
size: .; V: TRBV29-1; D: TRBD1; J: TRBJ2-7; DNA: TGCAGCGTGGTAGGGCAGGGGGTCAACAAGCAGTACTTC; CDR3: CSVVGQGVNKQYF
size: many; V: TRBV15; D: .; J: TRBJ2-5; DNA: TGTGCCACCAGCAGTACCCTAGAGACCCAGTACTTC; CDR3: CATSSTLETQYF
size: .; V: TRBV14; D: .; J: TRBJ1-2; DNA: TGTGCCAGCAGCCAAGGACCGTATGGAAACACCTTC; CDR3: CASSQGPYGNTF
size: many; V: TRBV29-1; D: TRBD1; J: TRBJ2-7; DNA: TGCAGCGTTAGGGGATCGGGGACAGAGCGATACGAGCAGTACTTC; CDR3: CSVRGSGTERYEQYF
size: many; V: TRBV19; D: TRBD1; J: TRBJ1-1; DNA: TGTGCCAACTCGGGACAGCTGAACACTGAAGCTTTCTTT; CDR3: CANSGQLNTEAFF
size: many; V: TRBV19; D: .; J: TRBJ2-6; DNA: TGTGCCAGTAGTATTAGGGATGGGGCCAACGTCCTGACTTTC; CDR3: CASSIRDGANVLTF
size: .; V: TRBV7-3; D: TRBD2; J: TRBJ2-1; DNA: TGTGCCAGCAGCCCCAGAGGCGGGACTAGGGGCAATGAGCAGTTCTTC; CDR3: CASSPRGGTRGNEQFF
size: .; V: TRBV14; D: TRBD1; J: TRBJ1-6; DNA: TGTGCCAGCAGTTTTACTCGGGACAGTAATTCACCCCTCCACTTT; CDR3: CASSFTRDSNSPLHF
size: .; V: TRBV7-9; D: .; J: TRBJ1-3; DNA: TGTGCCAGCAACTTCAACCCTGGAAACACCATATATTTT; CDR3: CASNFNPGNTIYF
size: .; V: TRBV13; D: TRBD1; J: TRBJ1-6; DNA: TGTGCCAGCAGCTTCGCCGGGACAGGGAGTTCACCCCTCCACTTT; CDR3: CASSFAGTGSSPLHF
size: few; V: TRBV7-9; D: TRBD2; J: TRBJ2-7; DNA: TGTGCCAGCAGCCCCTCCGGGGGGGTATTTGAGCAGTACTTC; CDR3: CASSPSGGVFEQYF
size: .; V: TRBV7-9; D: TRBD1; J: TRBJ1-5; DNA: TGTGCCAGCACCGGGACAGGAATGGATTATCATCAGCCCCAGCATTTT; CDR3: CASTGTGMDYHQPQHF
size: .; V: TRBV25-1; D: .; J: TRBJ1-1; DNA: TGTGCCGGCCGACAGGAGCCTAACACTGAAGCTTTCTTT; CDR3: CAGRQEPNTEAFF
size: many; V: TRBV7-8; D: TRBD1; J: TRBJ1-1; DNA: TGTGCCAGCAGCTTCCGGGACAGGGTCACTGAAGCTTTCTTT; CDR3: CASSFRDRVTEAFF
size: many; V: TRBV29-1; D: .; J: TRBJ2-3; DNA: TGCAGCGGTAGACAGGCAGATACGCAGTATTTT; CDR3: CSGRQADTQYF
size: many; V: TRBV5-1; D: TRBD1; J: TRBJ2-2; DNA: TGCGCCAGCAGCCCCGTGGACAGGCTAACCGGGGAGCTGTTTTTT; CDR3: CASSPVDRLTGELFF
size: many; V: TRBV2; D: .; J: TRBJ1-4; DNA: TGTGCCAGCAGGGGAGGACTTTTGGAAAAACTGTTTTTT; CDR3: CASRGGLLEKLFF
size: many; V: TRBV2; D: .; J: TRBJ2-7; DNA: TGTGCCAGCAGTGAAGCGCCAAGGGTGCACGAGCAGTACTTC; CDR3: CASSEAPRVHEQYF
size: many; V: TRBV19; D: .; J: TRBJ2-5; DNA: TGTGCCAGTAGTACAGGACAACGGGAGACCCAGTACTTC; CDR3: CASSTGQRETQYF
size: .; V: TRBV2; D: TRBD1; J: TRBJ2-7; DNA: TGTGCCAGCAGGCTCGGGACAGGATCCAGTGAGCAGTACTTC; CDR3: CASRLGTGSSEQYF
size: .; V: TRBV29-1; D: .; J: TRBJ1-5; DNA: TGCAGCGCGCAGGGTCTTGTGGGGGAGACCCAGCATTTT; CDR3: CSAQGLVGETQHF
size: many; V: TRBV25-1; D: .; J: TRBJ1-6; DNA: TGTGCCAGCAGTTCTGACAGGTATAATTCACCCCTCCACTTT; CDR3: CASSSDRYNSPLHF
size: many; V: TRBV7-2; D: .; J: TRBJ2-7; DNA: TGTGCCAGCAGCCCCCCGGGATTGCGTCCGCACGAGCAGTACTTC; CDR3: CASSPPGLRPHEQYF
size: .; V: TRBV12-3/TRBV12-4; D: .; J: TRBJ2-7; DNA: TGTGCCAGCAGTTACTCCGGGGGTGGTGTCTACGAGCAGTACTTC; CDR3: CASSYSGGGVYEQYF
size: many; V: TRBV10-3; D: .; J: TRBJ2-7; DNA: TGTGCCATCAGTGGCAAAACACTAGATTCCTACGAGCAGTACTTC; CDR3: CAISGKTLDSYEQYF
size: .; V: TRBV28; D: .; J: TRBJ2-7; DNA: TGTGCCAGACTTTTTAAGGGGCAGGACGAGCAGTACTTC; CDR3: CARLFKGQDEQYF
size: many; V: TRBV7-9; D: TRBD1; J: TRBJ1-2; DNA: TGTGCCAGCAGCTATCGACAGGGGGCGGGCTATGGCTACACCTTC; CDR3: CASSYRQGAGYGYTF
size: .; V: TRBV6-5; D: .; J: TRBJ1-5; DNA: TGTGCCAGCAGTTACTCGATGCTAAGCAATCAGCCCCAGCATTTT; CDR3: CASSYSMLSNQPQHF
size: few; V: TRBV29-1; D: .; J: TRBJ2-5; DNA: TGCAGCGTTGGGGCTGGACAAGAGACCCAGTACTTC; CDR3: CSVGAGQETQYF
size: few; V: TRBV4-1; D: .; J: TRBJ1-5; DNA: TGCGCCAGCAGCCAAGTTTATGGGGGCTGGGTTCAGCCCCAGCATTTT; CDR3: CASSQVYGGWVQPQHF
size: .; V: TRBV6-5; D: .; J: TRBJ1-2; DNA: TGTGCCAGCAGTTACGGTCGGGGTAGTTATGGCTACACCTTC; CDR3: CASSYGRGSYGYTF
size: .; V: TRBV7-2; D: .; J: TRBJ1-5; DNA: TGTGCCAGCAGCCCGGACAGCCAAGAGACCCAGCATTTT; CDR3: CASSPDSQETQHF